Following are 21 T cell receptor beta chains from one sample sequenced in a study of blood T cell repertoires in COVID-19. Sequencing used immunoSEQ multiplex PCR; TCRdb keeps in-frame clones, though not all of them. The table lists more than 300,000 clones, 70% to 90% of them singletons. Sequences were obtained from peripheral blood. These receptors were obtained from a woman aged 25 to 45 with COVID-19, enrolled during active disease.

The rearrangement joins TRBV11-2 to TRBJ2-1; the match to TRBD2 covers 10 bases. The CDR3 loop spans 14 amino acids. V gave up 3 bases and J gave up 8 bases; unmatched junction bases: 4. Per germline, CDR1 SGHAT and CDR2 FQNNGV. CDR3 sequence reads: CASSLSSGSHEQFF. The CDR3 nucleotides are TGTGCCAGCAGCTTGTCTAGCGGGAGCCATGAGCAGTTCTTC.

The V and J genes are TRBV3-1 (or the pseudogene TRBV3-2) and TRBJ2-7; 8 bases fit TRBD1. The CDR3 totals 18 residues. Germline CDR1 LGHDT, CDR2 YNNKEL (reference sequence). The trim removed 1 base at V and 3 bases at J, leaving 14 bases unmatched. CDR3 sequence reads: CASSQAPRGTGRIYEQYF. The CDR3 bases are TGTGCCAGCAGCCAAGCCCCCAGAGGGACAGGTAGGATCTACGAGCAGTACTTC.

The gene calls are TRBV2 and TRBJ2-1, with a tentative D call TRBD2 (6 bases). The CDR3 has 13 residues. With 7 bases removed from V and 10 bases from J, the gap between germline ends came to 17 bases. Germline CDR1 and CDR2: SNHLY and FYNNEI. The CDR3 is CASKRTTLGEQFF. CDR3 nucleotides: TGTGCCAGCAAAAGGACTACCCTTGGGGAGCAGTTCTTC.

This clone was detected once. The chain couples TRBV30 to TRBJ1-3; perhaps TRBD1 as D (5 bases). This CDR3 spans 13 amino acids. CDR1 and CDR2 (germline): GTSNPN, SVGIG (reference sequence). Deletions cut 5 bases from V and 4 bases from J, with 12 bases between. CDR3 sequence reads: CAWRTRRGNTIYF. CDR3 DNA: TGTGCCTGGCGGACACGGCGAGGAAACACCATATATTTT.

The V and J genes are TRBV7-9 and TRBJ2-1, with 8 bases identical to TRBD2. The trim removed 2 bases at V and 7 bases at J, leaving 10 bases unmatched. Per the germline V gene, CDR1 is SEHNR and CDR2 is FQNEAQ (reference sequence). The CDR3 covers 16 residues. CDR3 sequence (DNA): TGTGCCAGCAGCTTACGAGCCCCCGCGGGAGGTAATGAGCAGTTCTTC. It yields the protein CASSLRAPAGGNEQFF.

The count of this clone is one. The V call is TRBV28, the J call TRBJ2-7; TRBD2 matches 8 bases. This CDR3 comprises 15 residues. Germline CDR1 is MDHEN and CDR2 is SYDVKM. V was pared by 6 bases and J by 0 bases, with 7 bases of the junction left unmatched. The CDR3 DNA reads TGTGCCAGCAGCCCGACTAGCGTTGGCTCCTACGAGCAGTACTTC. Protein product: CASSPTSVGSYEQYF.

This chain uses TRBV30 with TRBJ1-2, with D hard to call. Germline CDR1 GTSNPN, CDR2 SVGIG (reference sequence). Trimming took off 0 bases at V and 5 bases at J, with 7 bases between the two ends. This CDR3 spans 12 amino acids. CDR3 residues: CAWSVYQYGYTF. In DNA form, the CDR3 reads TGTGCCTGGAGTGTTTATCAGTATGGCTACACCTTC.

V and J are TRBV12-3 or TRBV12-4 and TRBJ2-7, with D unresolved. This CDR3 contains 10 residues. The V end was cut by 3 bases, the J end by 7 bases, with 4 bases between. In DNA form, the CDR3 reads TGTGCCAGCAGTTTCATGGAGCAGTACTTC. Its protein product is CASSFMEQYF.

The chain is built from TRBV7-6 and TRBJ2-1, with D possibly being TRBD1 (6 bases). The CDR3 is 15 residues long. Germline V gene data show CDR1 as SGHVS and CDR2 as FNYEAQ. Trimming left V 1 base short and J 9 bases short, with 16 bases between. This CDR3 is CASSLEGTSFGEQFF. In nucleotides, the CDR3 is TGTGCCAGCAGCTTAGAAGGGACATCCTTTGGTGAGCAGTTCTTC.

The chain couples TRBV5-1 to TRBJ2-7, with D possibly being TRBD2 (6 bases). Trimming cost V 4 bases and J 8 bases, with 19 bases left between them. The CDR3 runs to 14 residues. Germline V gene data show CDR1 as SGHRS and CDR2 as YFSETQ. CDR3 nucleotide sequence: TGCGCCAGCAGCGTTCAGGGCGGGAACCCCAAGCAGTACTTC. Amino acids: CASSVQGGNPKQYF.

This clone was detected only once. The rearrangement links TRBV18 to TRBJ1-2; D is possibly TRBD1 (5 bases). The CDR3 has 15 amino acids. Germline V lookup: CDR1 KGHSH, CDR2 LQKENI. Trimming removed 4 bases at V and 4 bases at J, with 16 bases between. This chain's CDR3 is CASSQEAGRIYGYTF. The CDR3 region has the DNA TGTGCCAGCTCACAGGAAGCGGGGCGTATCTATGGCTACACCTTC.

V usage is TRBV19 and J usage is TRBJ2-1; a weak D match, TRBD1 (5 bases). Germline-derived CDR1 and CDR2 are LNHDA and SQIVND (reference sequence). The V end lost 5 bases, the J end lost 3 bases, and 14 bases lay between the germline ends. CDR3 length: 15 residues. CDR3 sequence (DNA): TGTGCCAGTAGTTCCCGAGACAGACGCTACAATGAGCAGTTCTTC. Protein sequence: CASSSRDRRYNEQFF.

The J gene is TRBJ1-1, the V gene TRBV7-9; tentative D call: TRBD1 (6 bases). Germline loops: CDR1 SEHNR, CDR2 FQNEAQ (reference sequence). This CDR3 region has 14 residues. Trimming removed 5 bases from V and 3 bases from J, with 13 bases in between. The CDR3 DNA reads as TGTGCCAGCAGCGCCGGACAGAAGCACACTGAAGCTTTCTTT. Residues: CASSAGQKHTEAFF.

The chain links TRBV3-1 (or the pseudogene TRBV3-2) to TRBJ2-5, with 7 bases identical to TRBD2. V shed 0 bases and J 5 bases; nucleotides not matched to a gene: 3. The CDR3 length is 14 residues. Germline lookup yields CDR1 LGHDT and CDR2 YNNKEL (reference sequence). This chain's CDR3 is CASSQDWGGETQYF. CDR3 bases: TGTGCCAGCAGCCAAGATTGGGGAGGGGAGACCCAGTACTTC.

The rearrangement links TRBV27 to TRBJ1-2; no firm D call. Trimming cost V 5 bases and J 1 base, with 14 bases left between them. Per germline, CDR1 MNHEY and CDR2 SMNVEV (reference sequence). This CDR3 contains 15 residues. CDR3 residues: CASSVVRGNNYGYTF. The CDR3 coding sequence is TGTGCCAGCAGTGTGGTGCGGGGTAATAACTATGGCTACACCTTC.

The chain is built from TRBV5-1 and TRBJ2-5, with 10 bases matching TRBD1. Germline V gives CDR1 SGHRS, CDR2 YFSETQ. The CDR3 runs to 16 residues. V lost 0 bases and J lost 5; bases outside the gene matches: 7. The CDR3 is CASSLATGGAGETQYF. The CDR3 bases are TGCGCCAGCAGCTTGGCGACAGGGGGCGCCGGGGAGACCCAGTACTTC. The entire variable domain, with the rest obtained from reference TRBV5-1 and TRBJ2-5, is as follows: KAGVTQTPRYLIKTRGQQVTLSCSPISGHRSVSWYQQTPGQGLQFLFEYFSETQRNKGNFPGRFSGRQFSNSRSEMNVSTLELGDSALYLCASSLATGGAGETQYFGPGTRLLVL.

This rearrangement joins TRBV28 to TRBJ2-3, with TRBD2 matching over 12 bases. V gave up 5 bases and J gave up 3 bases; unmatched junction bases: 3. From germline, CDR1 is MDHEN and CDR2 SYDVKM. The CDR3 contains 15 residues. DNA of the CDR3: TGTGCCAGCAGTCCCCTAGCGGGAGGGACAGATACGCAGTATTTT. This codes for CASSPLAGGTDTQYF.

The chain links TRBV10-3 to TRBJ2-4, with TRBD1 matching over 7 bases. Trimming removed 0 bases from V and 6 bases from J; junction bases left unmatched: 5. The CDR3 spans 15 residues. In germline, CDR1 is ENHRY, CDR2 SYGVKD. The CDR3 nucleotides are TGTGCCATCAGTGAGTCGAGACAGGGACCAAACATTCAGTACTTC. Residues: CAISESRQGPNIQYF.

The chain couples TRBV30 to TRBJ1-4, with no clear D. Germline CDR1 GTSNPN, CDR2 SVGIG (reference sequence). There are 15 residues in the CDR3. The germline V and J ends were trimmed by 0 bases and 2 bases, with 10 bases remaining between them. The CDR3 DNA is TGTGCCTGGAGTGTGGGTCGGAGGACTAATGAAAAACTGTTTTTT. Translated, it gives CAWSVGRRTNEKLFF.

The chain employs TRBV25-1 and TRBJ2-5; D is possibly TRBD1 (5 bases). The germline V gene has CDR1 MGHDK and CDR2 SYGVNS. The CDR3 length is 13 residues. V was pared by 7 bases and J by 5 bases, with 14 bases between. CDR3 protein: CASTAGRWETQYF. Written as DNA, the CDR3 is TGTGCCAGCACGGCAGGGCGCTGGGAGACCCAGTACTTC. The full variable domain, in which reference TRBV25-1 and TRBJ2-5 provide the parts outside the CDR3, is EADIYQTPRYLVIGTGKKITLECSQTMGHDKMYWYQQDPGMELHLIHYSYGVNSTEKGDLSSESTVSRIRTEHFPLTLESARPSHTSQYLCASTAGRWETQYFGPGTRLLVL.

This clone was counted a single time. V usage is TRBV6-5 and J usage is TRBJ2-5; D remains ambiguous. Germline values: CDR1 MNHEY, CDR2 SVGAGI. This CDR3 is built from 13 residues. Trimming left V 6 bases short and J 9 bases short, with 17 bases between. The CDR3 spells CASSPNGRKPQYF. CDR3 nucleotides: TGTGCCAGCAGCCCCAATGGGCGTAAGCCCCAGTACTTC.